Below, one T cell receptor (beta chain) is given with its context. The antigen is unknown. The sample is drawn from a study of T-cell memory formation after mild COVID-19. Study findings and constraints: Second-wave clones reaching peak frequency on day 37 lacked confirmed SARS-CoV-2 specificity. Some responding clones appeared in pre-infection memory, suggesting cross-reactive memory joined.

After 5'RACE with constant-segment primers, TCR alpha and TCR beta cDNA libraries carrying sample barcodes and UMIs were obtained. TCRdb processed the 5' RACE reads anew with MiXCR; each CDR3 protein has one entry. The data contain about 210,000 distinct CDR3 sequences, about 27% of them singletons. CDR3 length: 13 residues. V lost 6 bases, J lost 2 bases, and 4 bases stayed unmatched. The germline gives CDR1 MGHDK, CDR2 SYGVNS. The sequence was obtained from an adult woman who had mild COVID-19 (a few samples of this study predate the infection). Cell type and time point are not known. The sample taken for sequencing was PBMCs or a T cell subset sorted from them (not recorded which). The gene calls are TRBV25-1 and TRBJ2-7, with 7 bases fitting TRBD2. The CDR3 spells CASRGRETYEQYF. Written as DNA, the CDR3 is TGTGCCAGCAGGGGGAGGGAAACCTACGAGCAGTACTTC.